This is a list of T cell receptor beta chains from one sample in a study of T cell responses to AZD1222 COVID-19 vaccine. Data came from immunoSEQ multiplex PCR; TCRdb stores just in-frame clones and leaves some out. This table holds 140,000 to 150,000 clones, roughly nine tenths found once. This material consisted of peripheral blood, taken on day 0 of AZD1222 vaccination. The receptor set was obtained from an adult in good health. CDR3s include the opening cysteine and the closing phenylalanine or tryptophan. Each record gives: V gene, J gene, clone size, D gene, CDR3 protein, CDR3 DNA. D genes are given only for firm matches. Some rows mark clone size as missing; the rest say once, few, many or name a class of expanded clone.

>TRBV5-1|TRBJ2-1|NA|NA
CASSLGGGSYNEQFF
TGCGCCAGCAGCTTGGGTGGGGGTTCCTACAATGAGCAGTTCTTC
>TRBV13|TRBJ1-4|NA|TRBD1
CASSSTGRREKLFF
TGTGCCAGCAGCTCGACAGGGCGTCGCGAAAAACTGTTTTTT
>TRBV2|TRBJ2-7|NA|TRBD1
CASTSTGRTYEQYF
TGTGCCAGCACGTCGACAGGGCGGACCTACGAGCAGTACTTC
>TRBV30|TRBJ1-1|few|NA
CAWSVGINTEAFF
TGTGCCTGGAGTGTAGGTATCAACACTGAAGCTTTCTTT
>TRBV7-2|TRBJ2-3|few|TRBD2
CASSPRRGSTDTQYF
TGTGCCAGCAGCCCTCGGCGGGGGAGCACAGATACGCAGTATTTT
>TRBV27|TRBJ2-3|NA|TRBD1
CASSGQGQGTDTQYF
TGTGCCAGCAGCGGGCAGGGACAGGGAACAGATACGCAGTATTTT
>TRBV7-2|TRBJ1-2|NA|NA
CASSVMWQGRKGGYTF
TGTGCCAGCAGCGTAATGTGGCAGGGGAGAAAGGGCGGCTACACCTTC
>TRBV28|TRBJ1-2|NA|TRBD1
CATRGHSEDYGYTF
TGTGCCACAAGGGGGCATAGCGAGGACTATGGCTACACCTTC
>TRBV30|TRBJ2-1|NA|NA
CAWSRSRQFF
TGTGCCTGGAGTCGTTCTCGGCAGTTCTTC
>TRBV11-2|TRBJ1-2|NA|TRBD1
CASSLVGTGGGYTF
TGTGCCAGCAGCTTAGTCGGGACAGGGGGCGGCTACACCTTC
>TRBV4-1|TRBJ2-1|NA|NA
CASSQPTNEQFF
TGCGCCAGCAGCCAGCCTACGAATGAGCAGTTCTTC
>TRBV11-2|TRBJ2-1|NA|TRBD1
CASRQGQGTYNEQFF
TGTGCCAGCAGACAAGGACAGGGGACCTACAATGAGCAGTTCTTC
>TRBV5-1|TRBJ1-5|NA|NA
CASSLGGHQPQHF
TGCGCCAGCAGCTTGGGCGGTCATCAGCCCCAGCATTTT
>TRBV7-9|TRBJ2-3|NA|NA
CASSFTGRDLTDTQYF
TGTGCCAGCAGCTTTACGGGGCGGGATTTGACAGATACGCAGTATTTT
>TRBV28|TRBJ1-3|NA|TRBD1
CASRGQAPGNTIYF
TGTGCCAGCAGGGGACAGGCCCCTGGAAACACCATATATTTT
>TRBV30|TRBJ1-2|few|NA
CAWSVRPIQLYGYTF
TGTGCCTGGAGTGTACGTCCGATACAGCTCTATGGCTACACCTTC
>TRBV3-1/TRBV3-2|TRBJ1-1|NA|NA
CASSQLEEAFF
TGTGCCAGCAGTCAACTGGAAGAAGCTTTCTTT
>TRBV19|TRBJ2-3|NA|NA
CASTKYIGPQGDTQYF
TGTGCCAGTACCAAATACATTGGACCCCAAGGCGATACGCAGTATTTT
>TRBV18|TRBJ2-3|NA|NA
CASSPLGDPDTQYF
TGTGCCAGCTCACCACTGGGGGACCCAGATACGCAGTATTTT
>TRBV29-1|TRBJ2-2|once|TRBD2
CSVESAGSNTGELFF
TGCAGCGTTGAATCAGCGGGATCGAACACCGGGGAGCTGTTTTTT
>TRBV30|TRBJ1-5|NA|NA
CAWSETGSYNQPQHF
TGTGCCTGGAGTGAGACGGGCAGCTACAATCAGCCCCAGCATTTT
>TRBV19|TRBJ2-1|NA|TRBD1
CASARDRGNEQFF
TGTGCCAGTGCCCGGGACAGGGGAAATGAGCAGTTCTTC
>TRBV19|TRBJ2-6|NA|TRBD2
CASSRREGSSGANVLTF
TGTGCCAGTAGTAGGCGGGAGGGGAGCTCTGGGGCCAACGTCCTGACTTTC
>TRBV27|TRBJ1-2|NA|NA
CANDVGGGYTF
TGTGCCAACGACGTGGGTGGGGGCTACACCTTC
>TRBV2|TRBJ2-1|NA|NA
CASSQTEQFF
TGTGCCAGCAGCCAGACGGAGCAGTTCTTC
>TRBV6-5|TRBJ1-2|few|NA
CADCRYGYTF
TGTGCCGATTGCCGGTACGGCTACACCTTC